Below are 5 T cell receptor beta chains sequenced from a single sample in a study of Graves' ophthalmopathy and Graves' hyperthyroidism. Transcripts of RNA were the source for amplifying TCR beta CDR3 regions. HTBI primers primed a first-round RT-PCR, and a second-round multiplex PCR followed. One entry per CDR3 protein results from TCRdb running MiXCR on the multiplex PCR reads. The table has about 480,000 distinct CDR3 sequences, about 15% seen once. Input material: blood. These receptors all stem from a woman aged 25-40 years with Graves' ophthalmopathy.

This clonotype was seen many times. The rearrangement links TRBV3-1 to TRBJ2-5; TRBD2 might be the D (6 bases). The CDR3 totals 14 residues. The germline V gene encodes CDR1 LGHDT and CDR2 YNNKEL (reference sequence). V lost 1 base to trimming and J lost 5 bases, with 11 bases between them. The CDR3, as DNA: TGTGCCAGCAGCCAAGTCGGAGGAGGGGAGACCCAGTACTTC. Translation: CASSQVGGGETQYF.

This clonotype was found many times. CDR3 coding DNA: TGTGCCAGCAGCTTGGAGGGGGCGATCTATGGCTACACCTTC. Its translation is CASSLEGAIYGYTF. This rearrangement joins TRBV5-4 to TRBJ1-2, with 7 bases lining up with TRBD1. CDR1 SGHNT and CDR2 YYREEE come from the germline V gene (reference sequence). The CDR3 is made up of 14 amino acids. J was trimmed by 4 bases and V by 0 bases; bases with no gene match: 3.

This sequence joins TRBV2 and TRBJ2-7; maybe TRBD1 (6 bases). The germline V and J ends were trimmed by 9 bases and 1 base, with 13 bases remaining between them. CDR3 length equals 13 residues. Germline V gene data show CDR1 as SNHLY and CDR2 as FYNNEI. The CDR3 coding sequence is TGTGCCAGTACCGGGACACAATCCTACGAGCAGTACTTC. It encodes CASTGTQSYEQYF.

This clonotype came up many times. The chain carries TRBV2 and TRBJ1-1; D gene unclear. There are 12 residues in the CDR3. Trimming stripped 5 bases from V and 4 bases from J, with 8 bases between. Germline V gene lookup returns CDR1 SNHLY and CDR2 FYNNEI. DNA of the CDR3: TGTGCCAGCAGTCAAGGCATCACTGAAGCTTTCTTT. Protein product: CASSQGITEAFF.

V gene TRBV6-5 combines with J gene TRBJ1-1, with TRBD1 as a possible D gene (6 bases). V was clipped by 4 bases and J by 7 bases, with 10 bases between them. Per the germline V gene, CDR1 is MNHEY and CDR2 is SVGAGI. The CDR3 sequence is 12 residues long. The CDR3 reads CASSSQGNEAFF. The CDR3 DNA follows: TGTGCCAGCAGTTCACAGGGTAATGAAGCTTTCTTT.